This T cell receptor (beta chain) was identified in a study of blood T cell repertoires in COVID-19. In the original analysis: Estimated nucleated cell counts came from reference gene primer amplification. Sequenced by immunoSEQ multiplex PCR; TCRdb stores in-frame clones only, minus some. V and J calls plus clone size are reproduced from that table; the DNA served to infer D and trimming. This sample has roughly 370,000 clones; around nine tenths occur once, and the top ten carry roughly 9.4%. V was pared by 6 bases and J by 10 bases, with 17 bases between. The length of the CDR3 is 13 residues. From germline, CDR1 is SNHLY and CDR2 FYNNEI. Participants were aged roughly 18 to 100 years from around 24 US areas. Either two negative PCRs, clearance, or symptom resolution qualified Cohort 3 donors as recovered.

The specimen was PBMCs or T cells enriched from blood (not recorded which). V usage is TRBV2 and J usage is TRBJ2-3; D is unresolved. The TCR sequence derives from a woman aged 50 to 65 who had recovered from COVID-19. The CDR3 DNA is TGTGCCAGCAGATCGACTCCCTCCAAGCCGCAGTATTTT. Protein sequence: CASRSTPSKPQYF.